This T cell receptor beta chain is from a study of T-cell reconstitution after alpha-beta-depleted transplantation in children (dated by TCRdb to the mid-2010s). Concerning the study at large: Using TCR repertoire profiling, the study quantitatively followed how T-cell immune reconstitution unfolded in children after TCRalphabeta/CD19-depleted allogeneic hematopoietic cell transplantation.

For this clonotype: What this receptor recognizes is not known. Per-nucleotide qualities are absent, and no much larger clonotype sits a single base away.

Receptor amplification or capture employed PCR. This sample was sequenced with an Illumina HiSeq 2500. TCR libraries were prepared with molecular barcoding, using unique molecular identifiers to normalize TCRbeta repertoire quantification. TCRdb's own reprocessing of the public reads used fastp at Q25 and MiXCR and kept productive beta chains. For every CDR3 protein sequence, its rows merge into one entry that carries the most common genes and DNA. The sample data list about 150,000 distinct CDR3 sequences, and 8.8% of these were observed just once. The top ten constitute about a sixth of the sample. Beyond this particular receptor, the publication reports: The apparently early alphabetaT-cell count recovery about two months after transplant was reportedly dependent on only several hundred rapidly expanded clones derived from non-depleted graft cells. In some patients, the high TCRbeta diversity seen at day 60 was put down to recipient T cells and intrathymic progenitors that had survived conditioning. Hyperexpanded clone frequencies declined over subsequent months; after one year, T-cell counts and TCRbeta diversity were mostly attributed to newly produced T cells.

CDR1 and CDR2, looked up from the germline V gene (reference sequence), are LGHDT and YNNKEL. Including the terminal cysteine and phenylalanine, the CDR3 comprises 14 residues. This entry keeps only the CDR3 DNA: 42 bases, framed from base 1. V is pared back by 0 bases and J by 4 bases, with 9 bases lying between the germline termini. Reading the label with the study, this specimen's treatment or condition is: allogeneic hematopoietic cell transplantation with graft depleted of TCRalphabeta T cells and CD19 B cells. The children who served as transplant recipients had been given grafts of TCRalphabeta/CD19-depleted allogeneic hematopoietic cells.

The material was PBMCs, mostly from graft donor cells, obtained 180 days after TCRalphabeta/CD19-depleted stem cell transplant. The sequence was obtained from a female patient between 2 and 15 years old who had a stem cell transplant for congenital amegakaryocytic thrombocytopenia, so the T cells may come from the graft donor. Rearrangement joined TRBV3-1 to TRBJ1-2; confidence is insufficient to name the D gene. The CDR3 protein sequence reads: CASSQEGRRYGYTF. The nucleotide sequence reads as follows: TGTGCCAGCAGCCAAGAGGGCAGACGCTATGGCTACACCTTC.